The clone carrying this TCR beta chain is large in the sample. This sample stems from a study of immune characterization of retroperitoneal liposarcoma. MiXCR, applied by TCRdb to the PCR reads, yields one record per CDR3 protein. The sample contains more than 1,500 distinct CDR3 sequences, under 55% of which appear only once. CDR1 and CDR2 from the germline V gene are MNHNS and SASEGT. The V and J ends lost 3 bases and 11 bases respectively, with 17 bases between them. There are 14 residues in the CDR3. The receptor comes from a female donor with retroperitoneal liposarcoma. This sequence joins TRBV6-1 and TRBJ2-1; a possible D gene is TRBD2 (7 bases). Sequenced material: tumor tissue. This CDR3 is CASSDRGASVKQFF. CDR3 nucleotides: TGTGCCAGCAGTGATCGGGGGGCCAGCGTTAAGCAGTTCTTC.